These 25 T cell receptor beta chains share one sample of origin, sequenced in a study of beta chain features in type 1 diabetes. Overall study results and limits: When Type 1 diabetes patients were examined, their TCRB CDR3s proved moderately but significantly shorter in all four CD4+ subsets.

The authors reverse transcribed all of the isolated RNA, so sequencing captured expressed TCRB transcripts. Produced via immunoSEQ multiplex PCR; TCRdb's table is partial and in-frame only. The repertoire holds a few hundred thousand clones, with 8% to 10% as singletons. Antigens of these TCRs are unknown. The specimen sequenced was central memory CD4+ T cells from blood. These receptors came from a man aged 25 to 40 with type 1 diabetes.

This clone came up a few times. Other DNA sequences in this specimen translate into the identical CDR3. The genes are TRBV15 and TRBJ2-7, with D perhaps given as TRBD1 or TRBD2 (5 bases each). Germline lookup yields CDR1 LNHNV and CDR2 YYDKDF (reference sequence). V gave up 1 base and J gave up 6 bases, with 7 bases separating them. The CDR3 has 12 residues. The CDR3 sequence is CATSRVRGEQYF. For the CDR3, the DNA is TGTGCCACCAGCAGAGTGAGGGGCGAGCAGTACTTC.

The chain links TRBV14 to TRBJ2-7, with D unresolved. The V end was cut by 4 bases, the J end by 6 bases, with 10 bases between. Germline values: CDR1 SGHDN, CDR2 FVKESK. CDR3 length: 12 residues. The chain's CDR3 is CASSRQGLEQYF. CDR3 bases: TGTGCCAGCAGCCGCCAAGGGCTCGAGCAGTACTTC.

This chain links TRBV7-2 with TRBJ2-5, with D possibly matching TRBD1 (6 bases). V was shortened by 5 bases and J by 5 bases, with 12 bases between the two germline ends. The CDR3 has 13 amino acids. Germline values: CDR1 SGHTA, CDR2 FQGNSA. CDR3 loop: CASSNRERETQYF. The CDR3 DNA sequence: TGTGCCAGCAGCAACAGGGAGAGGGAGACCCAGTACTTC.

This chain uses TRBV28 with TRBJ2-4; the D gene is possibly TRBD2 (6 bases). The CDR3 extends over 17 amino acids. The germline V gene has CDR1 MDHEN and CDR2 SYDVKM. Trimming left V 4 bases short and J 7 bases short, with 23 bases between. The CDR3 region has the DNA TGTGCCAGCAGTTCGGGGTGGGGACTCCCGCCCCGGAACATTCAGTACTTC. Its protein product is CASSSGWGLPPRNIQYF.

This clone was counted a few times. The rearrangement joins TRBV5-1 to TRBJ2-5; D is possibly TRBD1 (7 bases). V shed 1 base and J shed 5 bases, with 12 bases lying between them. Germline V gene data show CDR1 as SGHRS and CDR2 as YFSETQ. The CDR3 totals 14 residues. In nucleotides, the CDR3 is TGCGCCAGCAGCTTGAACTCAGGGGGGGAGACCCAGTACTTC. This translates into CASSLNSGGETQYF.

This clone came up a few times. This chain joins TRBV28 and TRBJ1-5, with 8 bases identical to TRBD1. Germline V gene data show CDR1 as MDHEN and CDR2 as SYDVKM. CDR3 size: 17 residues. Unmatched junction bases numbered 11, after V lost 5 bases and J lost 2 bases. The CDR3 DNA follows: TGTGCCAGCAGTATACCACAGGGGGGAAGAGGCAATCAGCCCCAGCATTTT. This encodes CASSIPQGGRGNQPQHF.

The chain links TRBV11-3 to TRBJ2-1, with 14 bases matching TRBD2. The CDR3 extends over 16 amino acids. Germline V CDR1 and CDR2: SGHNT, YENEEA. V lost 1 base and J lost 7; bases outside the gene matches: 3. Here the CDR3 reads CASSLGTSGGRNEQFF. The CDR3 coding sequence is TGTGCCAGCAGCTTAGGGACTAGCGGGGGGAGGAATGAGCAGTTCTTC.

This chain joins TRBV13 and TRBJ1-1; D perhaps matches TRBD1 (6 bases). V was trimmed by 6 bases and J by 2 bases, leaving 19 bases between them. This CDR3 spans 16 amino acids. Germline V lookup: CDR1 PRHDT, CDR2 FYEKMQ (reference sequence). The CDR3 is CASRLGTARGNTEAFF. The CDR3, as DNA: TGTGCCAGCAGACTCGGGACCGCCAGGGGAAACACTGAAGCTTTCTTT.

This clone was picked up a small number of times. V gene TRBV19 combines with J gene TRBJ1-2; tentative D call: TRBD1 (5 bases). V lost 9 bases and J lost 5, with 19 bases in between. This CDR3 comprises 14 residues. Germline V gene lookup returns CDR1 LNHDA and CDR2 SQIVND (reference sequence). Written as DNA, the CDR3 is TGTGCCAGCTTCCTTACGGGACGGGAATATGGCTACACCTTC. This sequence encodes CASFLTGREYGYTF.

This clone has a handful of counts. V and J are TRBV5-1 and TRBJ1-5; TRBD1 is a possible D gene (5 bases). The V gene's germline CDR1 is SGHRS and CDR2 YFSETQ. V lost 0 bases, J lost 5 bases, and 12 bases lay in between. The CDR3 loop spans 15 amino acids. CDR3 nucleotide sequence: TGCGCCAGCAGCTTGGGTCAGGGCGGCTATCAGCCCCAGCATTTT. It is translated as CASSLGQGGYQPQHF.

This clone has only a few counts. The rearrangement links TRBV5-1 to TRBJ2-1; no clear D gene. CDR1 SGHRS and CDR2 YFSETQ come from the germline V gene. The CDR3 sequence is 14 residues long. V was pared by 2 bases and J by 7 bases, with 13 bases between. DNA of the CDR3: TGCGCCAGCAGCTTCGGGCCGTCGGTTAATGAGCAGTTCTTC. Protein product: CASSFGPSVNEQFF.

This clone has a handful of counts. V usage is TRBV30 and J usage is TRBJ1-2; the match to TRBD1 covers 8 bases. Germline-derived CDR1 and CDR2 are GTSNPN and SVGIG (reference sequence). J lost 6 bases, V lost 8 bases, and 14 bases had no gene match. This CDR3 is 14 amino acids long. CDR3 sequence: CASSQGALMDGYTF. CDR3 bases: TGTGCCAGTAGTCAGGGGGCATTAATGGATGGCTACACCTTC. Full variable domain (remainder filled in from reference TRBV30 and TRBJ1-2): SQTIHQWPATLVQPVGSPLSLECTVEGTSNPNLYWYRQAAGRGLQLLFYSVGIGQISSEVPQNLSASRPQDRQFILSSKKLLLSDSGFYLCASSQGALMDGYTFGSGTRLTVV.

This clone was picked up many times. The rearrangement joins TRBV7-2 to TRBJ2-2, with D unclear. Germline V lookup: CDR1 SGHTA, CDR2 FQGNSA. V was shortened by 1 base and J by 5 bases, with 11 bases between the two germline ends. The CDR3 consists of 15 residues. The CDR3 reads CASSLVRASTGELFF. CDR3 in DNA: TGTGCCAGCAGCTTAGTCCGAGCCTCGACCGGGGAGCTGTTTTTT.

The J gene is TRBJ2-5, the V gene TRBV28; tentative D call: TRBD2 (7 bases). Looked up from germline, CDR1 is MDHEN and CDR2 is SYDVKM. V lost 5 bases, J lost 1 base, and 17 bases lay in between. The CDR3 extends over 16 amino acids. CDR3 sequence reads: CASSPGRGTSQETQYF. CDR3 in DNA: TGTGCCAGCAGTCCGGGGCGGGGGACAAGCCAAGAGACCCAGTACTTC. Combining the CDR3 with reference TRBV28 and TRBJ2-5 gives the whole variable domain DVKVTQSSRYLVKRTGEKVFLECVQDMDHENMFWYRQDPGLGLRLIYFSYDVKMKEKGDIPEGYSVSREKKERFSLILESASTNQTSMYLCASSPGRGTSQETQYFGPGTRLLVL.

This clone was observed a handful of times. The chain has TRBV28 and TRBJ1-1; possible D gene TRBD1, 5 bases. The germline V gene encodes CDR1 MDHEN and CDR2 SYDVKM. The CDR3 length is 15 residues. Deletions cut 5 bases from V and 1 base from J, with 14 bases between. CDR3 residues: CASSASGLTNTEAFF. CDR3 bases: TGTGCCAGCAGTGCCTCGGGACTGACGAACACTGAAGCTTTCTTT.

The chain carries TRBV7-9 and TRBJ2-7; no clear D gene. With 8 bases removed from V and 4 bases from J, the gap between germline ends came to 3 bases. This CDR3 has 9 residues. Per germline, CDR1 SEHNR and CDR2 FQNEAQ (reference sequence). CDR3 DNA: TGTGCCAGCGGATACGAGCAGTACTTC. Translating it yields CASGYEQYF.

This clone was observed a handful of times. The chain is built from TRBV27 and TRBJ2-5; no definite D call. The J call may not be correct, given that the DNA end is closer to TRBJ2-7. This CDR3 contains 14 residues. Germline CDR1 is MNHEY and CDR2 is SMNVEV (reference sequence). CDR3 amino acids: CASAARADSYEQYF. The CDR3 DNA follows: TGTGCCAGCGCCGCTCGTGCTGACTCCTACGAGCAGTACTTC.

This clone was found many times. This rearrangement joins TRBV9 to TRBJ2-5; D is possibly TRBD1 (6 bases). Germline CDR1 SGDLS, CDR2 YYNGEE. Trimming removed 0 bases at V and 2 bases at J, with 8 bases between. CDR3 length: 14 amino acids. The chain's CDR3 is CASSVGTGQETQYF. The CDR3 region has the DNA TGTGCCAGCAGCGTAGGAACAGGGCAAGAGACCCAGTACTTC.

This clone was detected many times. The rearrangement uses TRBV2 and TRBJ2-1; TRBD2 matches at 11 bases. The germline V gene has CDR1 SNHLY and CDR2 FYNNEI. The CDR3 length is 16 residues. The V gene end was trimmed by 3 bases and the J gene end by 9 bases; junction bases not matched to a gene: 10. CDR3 DNA sequence: TGTGCCAGCAGTGATACTAGCGGGAGAGGCATCATTGAGCAGTTCTTC. As protein: CASSDTSGRGIIEQFF.

This clone turned up a few times. The chain couples TRBV18 to TRBJ1-3; D call uncertain. Germline V gene data show CDR1 as KGHSH and CDR2 as LQKENI. The ends were cut back, 3 bases at V and 0 bases at J, with 12 bases in the middle. The CDR3 has 16 amino acids. Here the CDR3 reads CASSPVAGDSGNTIYF. CDR3 nucleotides: TGTGCCAGCTCACCGGTAGCGGGAGACTCTGGAAACACCATATATTTT. Filled out from reference TRBV18 and TRBJ1-3, the complete variable domain reads NAGVMQNPRHLVRRRGQEARLRCSPMKGHSHVYWYRQLPEEGLKFMVYLQKENIIDESGMPKERFSAEFPKEGPSILRIQQVVRGDSAAYFCASSPVAGDSGNTIYFGEGSWLTVV.

This clone was observed at least ten times. This chain uses TRBV18 with TRBJ1-5; D not certain. V lost 2 bases and J 6 bases, leaving 11 bases between the germline ends. There are 14 residues in the CDR3. Germline lookup yields CDR1 KGHSH and CDR2 LQKENI. DNA of the CDR3: TGTGCCAGCTCACCAGAGGTAGCGGGTCAGCCCCAGCATTTT. Amino acids: CASSPEVAGQPQHF. Full variable domain (outside the CDR3, taken from reference TRBV18 and TRBJ1-5): NAGVMQNPRHLVRRRGQEARLRCSPMKGHSHVYWYRQLPEEGLKFMVYLQKENIIDESGMPKERFSAEFPKEGPSILRIQQVVRGDSAAYFCASSPEVAGQPQHFGDGTRLSIL.

V is TRBV30 and J is TRBJ2-3, with TRBD2 matching 7 bases. V shed 4 bases, J shed 14 bases, and the junction held 15 bases outside the gene matches. The CDR3 runs 13 residues. Germline V CDR1 and CDR2: GTSNPN, SVGIG (reference sequence). CDR3 DNA sequence: TGTGCCTGGATCCTGGATGGGGAGGGCGCAGTGTATTTT. Protein sequence: CAWILDGEGAVYF.

The sample holds a few counts of this clone. The chain recombines TRBV30 with TRBJ1-5, with 9 bases aligning to TRBD1. V trimming: 4 bases; J trimming: 4 bases; junction bases outside the gene matches: 2. The CDR3 consists of 13 residues. Germline CDR1 GTSNPN, CDR2 SVGIG (reference sequence). CDR3: CAWTGTGNQPQHF. The CDR3 DNA follows: TGTGCCTGGACCGGGACAGGGAATCAGCCCCAGCATTTT. Full variable domain (remainder filled in from reference TRBV30 and TRBJ1-5): SQTIHQWPATLVQPVGSPLSLECTVEGTSNPNLYWYRQAAGRGLQLLFYSVGIGQISSEVPQNLSASRPQDRQFILSSKKLLLSDSGFYLCAWTGTGNQPQHFGDGTRLSIL.

This clone was seen only a few times. V gene TRBV7-3 combines with J gene TRBJ2-7; 8 positions agree with TRBD2. The CDR3 sequence is 14 residues long. The junction had 8 bases not matched to a gene; V was cut back by 5 bases and J by 5 bases. The germline CDR1 and CDR2 sequences are SGHTA and FQGTGA. The CDR3 loop reads CASSPGTSLHEQYF. The CDR3 coding sequence is TGTGCCAGCAGCCCCGGGACTAGTCTCCACGAGCAGTACTTC.

The CDR3 sequence: CASSSRRRRGTDTQYF. The CDR3 coding sequence is TGTGCCAGCAGTTCCCGGAGGCGGAGAGGCACAGATACGCAGTATTTT. This sequence joins TRBV28 and TRBJ2-3, with a tentative D call TRBD2 (5 bases). The CDR3 contains 16 residues. The germline V gene has CDR1 MDHEN and CDR2 SYDVKM. Between the trimmed V and J ends, which lost 4 bases and 1 base, there was a span of 15 bases.